The table lists the clone carrying this T cell receptor beta chain with a few counts. Antigen: not known. Clones were sequenced by immunoSEQ multiplex PCR, and TCRdb holds only the in-frame ones, with some missing. The repertoire holds about 110,000 clones, with 93% as singletons. The data were obtained in a study of graft-versus-host responses after intestinal transplantation. On the study more broadly: Every recipient underwent anti-thymocyte globulin induction, then tacrolimus and steroids for 3 to 4 years.

Study findings and constraints: Early post-transplant HvG declines showed an association with peak circulating GvH clone levels.

This TCR was sampled from a human donor who received an intestinal transplant. The source was unstimulated CD8+ T cells sorted from spleen or lymph node cells, collected before intestinal transplant.

The CDR3 DNA reads TGTGCCAGCAGCTTCAGGACTGTCACACTGCCGGCGCAGTACTTC. Its protein is CASSFRTVTLPAQYF. The V gene is TRBV11-2, the J gene TRBJ2-7, with D possibly being TRBD2 (5 bases). The CDR3 is 15 residues long. From germline, CDR1 is SGHAT and CDR2 FQNNGV. V was cut by 3 bases and J by 9 bases, with 21 bases left in between.